This TCR beta chain was found in a study of T cell responses to AZD1222 COVID-19 vaccine. Repertoires were generated with immunoSEQ multiplex PCR, while TCRdb's copy carries only in-frame clones and drops some. Of 56,000 or so clones in the sample, approximately 85% were seen once. Concerning this clone: The antigen is not known.

Trimming cost V 2 bases and J 3 bases; bases outside gene matches: 3. Germline CDR1 SGHRS, CDR2 YFSETQ. This CDR3 spans 14 amino acids. The study, taken as a whole, reports: After two AZD1222 doses, spike-specific TCR breadth and depth rose versus day 0. Researchers took repertoire samples only after the peak T cell response had come. The donors showed a predominance of white British ancestry and of females, with possible underestimation of clonal diversity.

This sequence originates from an adult in good health. This chain links TRBV5-1 with TRBJ2-7, with 9 bases fitting TRBD1. This specimen consisted of peripheral blood, obtained on day 0 of AZD1222 vaccination. The CDR3 DNA follows: TGCGCCAGCAGCTTACAGGGGGCATACTACGAGCAGTACTTC. Translated: CASSLQGAYYEQYF.